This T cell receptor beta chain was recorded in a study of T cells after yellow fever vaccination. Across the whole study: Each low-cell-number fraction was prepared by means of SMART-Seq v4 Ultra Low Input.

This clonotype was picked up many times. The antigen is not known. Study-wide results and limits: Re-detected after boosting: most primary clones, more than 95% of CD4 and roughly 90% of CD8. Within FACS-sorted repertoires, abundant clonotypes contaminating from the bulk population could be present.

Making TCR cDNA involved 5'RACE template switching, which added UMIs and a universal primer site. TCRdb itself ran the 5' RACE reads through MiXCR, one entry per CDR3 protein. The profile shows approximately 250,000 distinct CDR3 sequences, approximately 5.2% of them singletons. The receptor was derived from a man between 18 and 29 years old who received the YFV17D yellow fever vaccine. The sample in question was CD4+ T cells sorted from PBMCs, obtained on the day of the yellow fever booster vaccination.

Here the CDR3 reads CSVEDPQGMDTEAFF. DNA of the CDR3: TGCAGCGTTGAAGATCCCCAGGGAATGGACACTGAAGCTTTCTTT. The rearrangement uses TRBV29-1 and TRBJ1-1, with a possible D match to TRBD1 (5 bases). The CDR3 is made up of 15 amino acids. Trimming pared 0 bases from V and 3 bases from J, leaving 14 bases between. CDR1 is SQVTM and CDR2 is ANQGSEA in the germline V gene.